Reported below is one T cell receptor (beta chain). An end of the junction differs from the germline gene, which may be a read error. This table comes from immunoSEQ multiplex PCR, and its TCRdb copy is limited to in-frame clones, with some not included. The sample has 55,000 to 65,000 clones, 88% seen once. CDR3 length: 13 residues. Germline V lookup: CDR1 SGHNT, CDR2 YYREEE (reference sequence). The data were taken from a study of T cell responses to AZD1222 COVID-19 vaccine. The clonotype was recovered from an adult in good health. Sequenced here: peripheral blood, sampled on day 0 of AZD1222 vaccination. The genes are TRBV5-4 and TRBJ1-4; a weak D match, TRBD1 (6 bases). The CDR3 DNA reads TGTGCCAGCAGCCCGCCCGGGGGGCGGACCACGTTATTT. Translating it yields CASSPPGGRTTLF.